Listed here is a single T cell receptor beta chain. The antigen remains unidentified. Primers included in the PCR were 60 Vbeta and 13 Jbeta primers. The method was immunoSEQ multiplex PCR; TCRdb's version includes in-frame clones alone and lacks a portion of them. Of 110,000 or so clones listed, roughly 13% are singletons. These data are taken from a study of cytomegalovirus exposure and HLA in healthy donors. CDR3 size: 16 residues. Germline V gives CDR1 SGHNT, CDR2 YYREEE (reference sequence). V was trimmed by 4 bases and J by 0 bases, leaving 17 bases between them. Study outcomes and limitations: The study put around 180 TCR beta chains on its list as cytomegalovirus-associated. Using a false discovery rate of 0.05, a later analysis showed that approximately 17,000 TCR beta sequences were associated with HLA alleles. A later analysis linked a missense variant in DCLRE1C to the trimming of TCR beta V and J genes. Common viral pathogens were later found to be apparently linked to several of the most significant clusters.

Material: PBMCs. The origin of this receptor is a man in his forties in good health and CMV-seropositive. The chain employs TRBV5-4 and TRBJ2-7; D is possibly TRBD2 (6 bases). The CDR3 DNA is TGTGCCAGCAGCGAATACCGGGACTCAAGCTCCTACGAGCAGTACTTC. This codes for CASSEYRDSSSYEQYF.